This T cell receptor beta chain is from a study of blood T cell repertoires in COVID-19. Study summary: The study drew acute and convalescent COVID-19 samples from the United States, Italy and Spain.

Participant-given clinical history determined each cohort assignment. All recovered Cohort 3 donors got two negative PCRs, got clearance, or saw symptom resolution. The CDR3 runs to 12 residues. CDR1 and CDR2 from the germline V gene are SGHDN and FVKESK. V dropped 3 bases and J dropped 11 bases, with 11 bases sitting between them. How the authors handled the data: Estimation of nucleated cell counts relied on the amplification of reference gene primers. The method was immunoSEQ multiplex PCR; TCRdb's version includes in-frame clones alone and lacks a portion of them. D and trimming come from the DNA, and the V and J calls and clone size come from that table. The table includes 150,000 to 250,000 clones, about 85% detected once.

The sample was PBMCs or T cells enriched from blood (not recorded which). The genes are TRBV14 and TRBJ1-5; possible D gene TRBD1, 6 bases. This TCR came from a woman aged 25 to 39 who had recovered from COVID-19. CDR3 in amino acids: CASSHTGFAQHF. The CDR3 DNA is TGTGCCAGCAGCCATACAGGGTTTGCCCAGCATTTT.